One sample yielded the 9 T cell receptor beta chains listed below, sequenced in a study of blood T cell repertoires in COVID-19. Using immunoSEQ multiplex PCR, the repertoire was profiled, and TCRdb retains in-frame clones only, with some absent. The repertoire consists of about 49,000 clones, with 55% to 70% occurring once and the leading ten covering around 9.4%. The sequencing sample was made of peripheral blood. The receptors come from a woman aged 65 to 85 with acute or convalescent COVID-19.

J is TRBJ2-1 and V is TRBV19; D remains unclear. The CDR3 loop spans 15 amino acids. V shed 6 bases and J shed 5 bases, with 17 bases lying between them. Per the germline V gene, CDR1 is LNHDA and CDR2 is SQIVND (reference sequence). CDR3 nucleotides: TGTGCCAGTAGGAGACTTTTCTCCCTAGACAATGAGCAGTTCTTC. It translates to CASRRLFSLDNEQFF.

CDR3 DNA: TGTGCCAGCAGCGTGGACACCAGCTCCTACGAGCAGTACTTC. It specifies CASSVDTSSYEQYF. V usage is TRBV7-3 and J usage is TRBJ2-7; perhaps TRBD1 as D (5 bases). The CDR3 loop spans 14 amino acids. From germline, CDR1 is SGHTA and CDR2 FQGTGA. Trimming took off 5 bases at V and 0 bases at J, with 11 bases between the two ends. Full variable domain (missing parts from reference TRBV7-3 and TRBJ2-7): GAGVSQTPSNKVTEKGKYVELRCDPISGHTALYWYRQSLGQGPEFLIYFQGTGAADDSGLPNDRFFAVRPEGSVSTLKIQRTERGDSAVYLCASSVDTSSYEQYFGPGTRLTVT.

The chain is built from TRBV6-5 and TRBJ1-2, with TRBD1 matching 8 bases. Germline CDR1 is MNHEY and CDR2 is SVGAGI. Trimming cost V 3 bases and J 5 bases; bases outside gene matches: 8. This CDR3 has 15 amino acids. The CDR3 reads CASSYKWQGAYGYTF. The CDR3 nucleotides are TGTGCCAGCAGTTATAAATGGCAGGGGGCTTATGGCTACACCTTC.

This chain links TRBV19 with TRBJ2-1; TRBD2 matches at 9 bases. Per the germline V gene, CDR1 is LNHDA and CDR2 is SQIVND (reference sequence). This CDR3 spans 16 amino acids. The V and J ends lost 1 base and 9 bases, in that order; junction bases with no gene match: 10. The CDR3 region is CASSIGTSGGLGEQFF. The CDR3 DNA sequence: TGTGCCAGTAGTATAGGGACGAGCGGGGGGTTAGGTGAGCAGTTCTTC. The full variable domain, its missing parts supplied by reference TRBV19 and TRBJ2-1, is DGGITQSPKYLFRKEGQNVTLSCEQNLNHDAMYWYRQDPGQGLRLIYYSQIVNDFQKGDIAEGYSVSREKKESFPLTVTSAQKNPTAFYLCASSIGTSGGLGEQFFGPGTRLTVL.

This clone showed up just a few times. The chain recombines TRBV3-1 (or the pseudogene TRBV3-2) with TRBJ1-6; the D gene is possibly TRBD1 (5 bases). V shed 3 bases and J shed 7 bases, with 13 bases lying between them. CDR3 length: 15 amino acids. The V gene's germline CDR1 is LGHDT and CDR2 YNNKEL (reference sequence). The CDR3 here is CASSQAQGWNSPLHF. As DNA, the CDR3 is TGTGCCAGCAGCCAGGCTCAGGGATGGAATTCACCCCTCCACTTT.

This clone was recorded many times. The chain employs TRBV4-2 and TRBJ2-7; 7 nucleotides line up with TRBD1. CDR3 length: 15 residues. V lost 4 bases and J lost 0; bases outside the gene matches: 6. Per germline, CDR1 LGHNA and CDR2 YNFKEQ. CDR3: CASSRETGVSYEQYF. The CDR3 DNA follows: TGTGCCAGCAGCCGAGAAACAGGGGTCTCCTACGAGCAGTACTTC.

This chain connects TRBV19 to TRBJ1-1; D not certain. The ends were cut back, 6 bases at V and 5 bases at J, with 19 bases in the middle. CDR1 and CDR2 (germline): LNHDA, SQIVND (reference sequence). The CDR3 spans 15 residues. The CDR3 protein is CASSRRVVGATEAFF. The CDR3 nucleotides are TGTGCCAGTAGCCGAAGGGTGGTGGGAGCTACTGAAGCTTTCTTT.

CDR3 loop: CASSAGHPGDEKLFF. Here the CDR3 DNA reads TGTGCCAGCAGCGCAGGACACCCTGGTGATGAAAAACTGTTTTTT. The chain combines TRBV5-4 with TRBJ1-4, with D possibly TRBD1 on 5 matching bases. Per germline, CDR1 SGHNT and CDR2 YYREEE (reference sequence). The V and J ends lost 4 bases and 6 bases respectively, with 16 bases between them. This CDR3 contains 15 residues.

V usage is TRBV18 and J usage is TRBJ1-2; possibly TRBD1 for D (6 bases). Germline CDR1 KGHSH, CDR2 LQKENI. The V end was cut by 5 bases, the J end by 4 bases, with 17 bases between. The CDR3 spans 15 residues. The CDR3 DNA reads TGTGCCAGCTCAAGCCGGACAGAGTTAAGCTATGGCTACACCTTC. Translation gives CASSSRTELSYGYTF.